The 13 T cell receptor beta chains in this list originate from one sample, sequenced in a study of cytomegalovirus exposure and HLA in healthy donors. Here immunoSEQ multiplex PCR was the method, and the copy in TCRdb shows in-frame clones only, minus some. The sample lists roughly 220,000 clones, about 89% occurring once. The specimen was PBMCs. These receptors all come from a woman aged 18 to 35 in good health and CMV-seronegative.

The chain joins TRBV7-9 to TRBJ2-1; 8 positions match TRBD1. The CDR3 runs 16 residues. V trimming: 5 bases; J trimming: 3 bases; junction bases outside the gene matches: 9. The germline V gene encodes CDR1 SEHNR and CDR2 FQNEAQ (reference sequence). DNA for the CDR3: TGTGCCAGCAGCCCGAGAAGGACAGGGAACTACAATGAGCAGTTCTTC. Protein product: CASSPRRTGNYNEQFF.

The chain joins TRBV6-1 to TRBJ2-7; 10 nucleotides align to TRBD1. The CDR3 has 13 residues. V was clipped by 3 bases and J by 6 bases; unmatched bases: 2. Germline-derived CDR1 and CDR2 are MNHNS and SASEGT. CDR3 nucleotides: TGTGCCAGCAGTGACCGGGACAGGGGCGAGCAGTACTTC. Protein product: CASSDRDRGEQYF.

This clone has just a few counts. The rearrangement links TRBV18 to TRBJ1-5; possible D gene TRBD1, 5 bases. The CDR3 sequence is 15 residues long. V was clipped by 4 bases and J by 4 bases, with 14 bases between them. From germline, CDR1 is KGHSH and CDR2 LQKENI. The CDR3 protein is CASSLPGGINQPQHF. CDR3 in DNA: TGTGCCAGCTCACTACCCGGGGGTATAAATCAGCCCCAGCATTTT.

This clone was detected once. The chain has TRBV7-9 and TRBJ2-4, with TRBD1 matching over 8 bases. From germline, CDR1 is SEHNR and CDR2 FQNEAQ (reference sequence). This CDR3 contains 15 residues. Trimming cost V 5 bases and J 4 bases; bases outside gene matches: 7. The CDR3 reads CASSRRTGWKNIQYF. The CDR3 DNA is TGTGCCAGCAGCCGACGGACAGGGTGGAAAAACATTCAGTACTTC. Drawing the rest from reference TRBV7-9 and TRBJ2-4, the complete variable domain is DTGVSQNPRHKITKRGQNVTFRCDPISEHNRLYWYRQTLGQGPEFLTYFQNEAQLEKSRLLSDRFSAERPKGSFSTLEIQRTEQGDSAMYLCASSRRTGWKNIQYFGAGTRLSVL.

The rearrangement uses TRBV4-1 and TRBJ2-1; D not certain. The CDR3 runs to 16 residues. V gave up 3 bases and J gave up 1 base, with 13 bases separating them. In germline, CDR1 is MGHRA, CDR2 YSYEKL. The CDR3 loop is CASSQVDLISYNEQFF. The CDR3 DNA is TGCGCCAGCAGCCAGGTCGACTTGATTTCCTACAATGAGCAGTTCTTC.

V is TRBV5-4 and J is TRBJ2-7, with 7 nucleotides matching TRBD1. The CDR3 has 14 amino acids. In germline, CDR1 is SGHNT, CDR2 YYREEE (reference sequence). With V trimmed by 1 base and J by 5 bases, 6 bases remained unmatched. The CDR3 coding sequence is TGTGCCAGCAGCTTGACAGGGGTATACCACGAGCAGTACTTC. It specifies CASSLTGVYHEQYF.

This clone was detected only once. The chain recombines TRBV7-2 with TRBJ2-5, with 7 bases identical to TRBD2. There are 15 residues in the CDR3. Germline lookup yields CDR1 SGHTA and CDR2 FQGNSA. Trimming at V came to 1 base and at J to 5 bases, leaving 7 bases not matched to a gene. The CDR3 sequence: CASSLGTSVHETQYF. In nucleotides, the CDR3 is TGTGCCAGCAGCTTAGGGACTAGTGTACATGAGACCCAGTACTTC.

The chain couples TRBV5-1 to TRBJ2-7; TRBD2 matches 10 bases. CDR1 SGHRS and CDR2 YFSETQ come from the germline V gene. The CDR3 is made up of 16 amino acids. V dropped 4 bases and J dropped 5; count of bases not matched to a gene: 12. CDR3 region: CASSLEGLAGVHEQYF. In nucleotides, the CDR3 is TGCGCCAGCAGCCTGGAGGGTCTAGCGGGAGTTCACGAGCAGTACTTC.

This chain connects TRBV6-1 to TRBJ1-6; D call uncertain. Germline CDR1 reads MNHNS; CDR2 reads SASEGT. This CDR3 is built from 15 residues. The V end lost 7 bases, the J end lost 0 bases, and 10 bases lay between the germline ends. The CDR3 spells CASKSSSSYNSPLHF. CDR3 DNA: TGTGCCAGCAAGTCCTCGAGCTCCTATAATTCACCCCTCCACTTT.

This chain uses TRBV6-6 with TRBJ2-5, with 13 bases fitting TRBD2. Germline-derived CDR1 and CDR2 are MNHNY and SVGAGI (reference sequence). V lost 6 bases and J lost 10; bases outside the gene matches: 8. The CDR3 is 14 amino acids. This CDR3 is CASSRTSGSLSQYF. The CDR3 DNA reads as TGTGCCAGCAGCCGGACTAGCGGGAGTCTGAGCCAGTACTTC.

The chain is built from TRBV4-1 and TRBJ2-1; TRBD1 matches at 8 bases. V shed 3 bases and J 7 bases; nucleotides not matched to a gene: 5. The germline CDR1 and CDR2 sequences are MGHRA and YSYEKL. The CDR3 is 14 amino acids. CDR3 protein: CASSQLQGGNEQFF. DNA for the CDR3: TGCGCCAGCAGCCAGTTACAGGGGGGAAATGAGCAGTTCTTC.

This clone was counted between two and nine times. CDR3 residues: CASSLRPTNYGYTF. CDR3 nucleotide sequence: TGTGCCAGCAGTTTGAGGCCAACTAACTATGGCTACACCTTC. V usage is TRBV27 and J usage is TRBJ1-2, with D uncertain. V dropped 3 bases and J dropped 0 bases, with 8 bases sitting between them. The CDR3 has 14 residues. Germline V gene lookup returns CDR1 MNHEY and CDR2 SMNVEV (reference sequence).

The chain has TRBV5-1 and TRBJ1-4; possible D gene TRBD1, 5 bases. Germline values: CDR1 SGHRS, CDR2 YFSETQ. The CDR3 totals 15 residues. V was pared by 7 bases and J by 8 bases, with 21 bases between. In DNA, the CDR3 is TGCGCCAGCCGAGAGGTGGGGGGTCTAGGCGAAAAACTGTTTTTT. Its translation is CASREVGGLGEKLFF.